The entry below gives a single TCR beta chain sequence along with its context. These data belong to a study of technical replicates of blood from a few donors. Germline CDR1 and CDR2: SGHDT and YYEEEE. The CDR3 spans 14 residues. V was shortened by 4 bases and J by 5 bases, with 15 bases between the two germline ends. Sequenced by immunoSEQ multiplex PCR; TCRdb stores in-frame clones only, minus some. The sample lists tens of thousands of clones; around 87% were seen once. Sequencing input: PBMCs. The gene calls are TRBV5-6 and TRBJ2-5, with D maybe TRBD1 (6 bases). This TCR was sampled from a human donor in good health. Some clones in this sample may be carry-over from other donors' samples. The DNA of the CDR3 is TGTGCCAGCAGCGAACAGGGTTTAGGCGAGACCCAGTACTTC. It translates to CASSEQGLGETQYF.